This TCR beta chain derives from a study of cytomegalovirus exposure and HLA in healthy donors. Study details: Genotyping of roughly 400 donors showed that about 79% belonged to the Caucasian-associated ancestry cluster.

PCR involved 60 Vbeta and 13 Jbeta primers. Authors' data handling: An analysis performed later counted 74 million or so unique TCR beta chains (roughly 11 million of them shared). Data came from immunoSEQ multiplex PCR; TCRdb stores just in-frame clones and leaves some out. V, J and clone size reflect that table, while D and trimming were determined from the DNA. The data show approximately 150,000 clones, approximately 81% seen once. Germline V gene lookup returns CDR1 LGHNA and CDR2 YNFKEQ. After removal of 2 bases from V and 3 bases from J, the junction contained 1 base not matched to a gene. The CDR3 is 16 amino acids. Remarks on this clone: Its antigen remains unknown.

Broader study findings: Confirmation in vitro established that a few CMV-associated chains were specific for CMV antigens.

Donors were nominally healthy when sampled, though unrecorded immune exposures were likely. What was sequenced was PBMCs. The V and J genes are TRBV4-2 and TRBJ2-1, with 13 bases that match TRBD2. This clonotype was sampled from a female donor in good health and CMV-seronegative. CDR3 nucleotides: TGTGCCAGCAGCCAACGGACTAGCGGGAGCTACAATGAGCAGTTCTTC. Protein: CASSQRTSGSYNEQFF.